This entry lists 17 T cell receptor beta chains sequenced from one sample in a study of diagnostic markers for celiac disease. Each CDR3 protein gets one entry in TCRdb, which reprocessed the reads and gives no DNA. The sample holds more than 1,200 distinct CDR3 sequences. The source material was either unsorted cells or a sorted T cell fraction (not recorded which). The receptors come from a human donor.

This clonotype is classed as large by frequency. The rearrangement uses TRBV10-3 and TRBJ2-3; checking the TCRdb D call of TRBD2 is not possible without DNA. There are 14 residues in the CDR3. Germline CDR1 is ENHRY and CDR2 is SYGVKD. The CDR3 loop is CAISGGLDDDTQYF.

The J gene is TRBJ1-1, the V gene TRBV5-1; TCRdb lists TRBD1, though no DNA is available to test this call. CDR3 length: 15 amino acids. Germline V gene data show CDR1 as SGHRS and CDR2 as YFSETQ. This CDR3 is CASSDSTGRNTEAFF.

This clonotype shows up as medium-sized by frequency. This chain uses TRBV27 with TRBJ2-3; without DNA, the TCRdb call of TRBD1 cannot be checked. Germline CDR1 is MNHEY and CDR2 is SMNVEV (reference sequence). CDR3 length equals 15 residues. The CDR3 sequence: CASSSTGAPTDTQYF.

The chain has TRBV28 and TRBJ1-2; the D gene TCRdb calls, TRBD1, cannot be checked with no DNA. There are 15 residues in the CDR3. CDR1 MDHEN and CDR2 SYDVKM come from the germline V gene. The CDR3 is CASSLEQGDIYGYTF.

The chain is built from TRBV12-3 or TRBV12-4 and TRBJ1-4; absent DNA, TCRdb's TRBD1 call cannot be checked. CDR3 size: 11 residues. This CDR3 is CASARGTGLFF.

This clonotype is identified as medium-sized from frequency. The chain carries TRBV20-1 and TRBJ2-1; lacking DNA, the TRBD1 call made by TCRdb goes unchecked. The CDR3 is 13 amino acids. The V gene's germline CDR1 is DFQATT and CDR2 SNEGSKA (reference sequence). CDR3 protein: CSARGPALGEQFF.

Frequency places this clonotype as large. The chain combines TRBV10-3 with TRBJ2-7; there is no DNA to check the TCRdb D call of TRBD1. The germline gives CDR1 ENHRY, CDR2 SYGVKD. The CDR3 runs to 14 residues. The CDR3 loop is CAISEDRVNYEQYF.

According to its frequency, this clonotype is large. The chain uses TRBV28 and TRBJ1-6; checking the TCRdb D call of TRBD1 is not possible without DNA. The CDR3 length is 14 residues. The V gene's germline CDR1 is MDHEN and CDR2 SYDVKM. The CDR3 protein is CASGYRGINSPLHF.

This clonotype is deemed medium-sized by its frequency. The rearrangement joins TRBV20-1 to TRBJ1-1; TCRdb proposes TRBD1, but this gene call is untestable without DNA. The CDR3 spans 12 residues. The germline V gene encodes CDR1 DFQATT and CDR2 SNEGSKA (reference sequence). The CDR3 loop reads CSAGDRNTEAFF.

Judged by frequency, this clonotype is large. V is TRBV20-1 and J is TRBJ2-1; checking the TCRdb D call of TRBD1 is not possible without DNA. The CDR3 loop spans 12 amino acids. Germline CDR1 reads DFQATT; CDR2 reads SNEGSKA (reference sequence). This CDR3 reads CSARWGSNEQFF.

The chain combines TRBV20-1 with TRBJ1-1; TCRdb outputs TRBD1, but without DNA this stays unchecked. CDR1 is DFQATT, CDR2 SNEGSKA, per germline (reference sequence). The CDR3 spans 14 residues. The chain's CDR3 is CSAPTHRGGTEAFF.

In terms of frequency, this clonotype is large (0.1 to 1%). CDR3 amino acids: CASGPGQGIEKLFF. The chain has TRBV12-3 or TRBV12-4 and TRBJ1-4; the TCRdb D gene call, TRBD1, has no DNA to confirm it. The CDR3 sequence is 14 residues long.

This clonotype counts as large by frequency. J is TRBJ2-1 and V is TRBV10-3. Germline assignment: CDR1 ENHRY and CDR2 SYGVKD. The CDR3 is 12 amino acids. The CDR3: CAISVNNNEQFF.

This chain joins TRBV20-1 and TRBJ2-3; checking the TCRdb D call of TRBD2 is not possible without DNA. CDR1 and CDR2 (germline): DFQATT, SNEGSKA (reference sequence). The CDR3 extends over 14 amino acids. Here the CDR3 reads CSAFSGRASDTQYF.

This clonotype ranks as medium-sized in terms of frequency. The rearrangement joins TRBV6-5 to TRBJ1-2; the D call from TCRdb, TRBD1, cannot be confirmed without DNA. The CDR3 has 13 amino acids. CDR1 is MNHEY and CDR2 is SVGAGI in the germline V gene. The CDR3 reads CASSYQGALGYTF.

The chain employs TRBV27 and TRBJ2-1; the D gene TCRdb calls, TRBD2, cannot be checked with no DNA. From germline, CDR1 is MNHEY and CDR2 SMNVEV (reference sequence). The CDR3 extends over 17 amino acids. Here the CDR3 reads CASSNVRTSGRPNEQFF.

According to its frequency, this clonotype is medium-sized. The chain is built from TRBV7-6 and TRBJ1-1. CDR1 and CDR2 from the germline V gene are SGHVS and FNYEAQ. The CDR3 sequence is 16 residues long. CDR3 residues: CASSPQTGLTAAEAFF.